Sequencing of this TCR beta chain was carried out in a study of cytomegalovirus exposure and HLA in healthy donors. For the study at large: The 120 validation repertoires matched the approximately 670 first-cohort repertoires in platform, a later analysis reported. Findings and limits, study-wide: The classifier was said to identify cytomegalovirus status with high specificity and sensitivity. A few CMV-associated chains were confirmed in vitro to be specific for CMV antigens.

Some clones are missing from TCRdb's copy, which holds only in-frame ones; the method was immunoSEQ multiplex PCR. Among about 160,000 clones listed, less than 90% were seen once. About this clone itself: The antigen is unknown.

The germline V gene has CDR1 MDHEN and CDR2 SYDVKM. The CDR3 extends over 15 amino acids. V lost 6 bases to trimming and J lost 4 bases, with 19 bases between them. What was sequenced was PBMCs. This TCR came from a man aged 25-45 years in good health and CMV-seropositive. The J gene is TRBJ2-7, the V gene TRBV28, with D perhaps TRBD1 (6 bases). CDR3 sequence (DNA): TGTGCCAGCAGCCACGACGTGGGGGCAGGATACGAGCAGTACTTC. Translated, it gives CASSHDVGAGYEQYF.